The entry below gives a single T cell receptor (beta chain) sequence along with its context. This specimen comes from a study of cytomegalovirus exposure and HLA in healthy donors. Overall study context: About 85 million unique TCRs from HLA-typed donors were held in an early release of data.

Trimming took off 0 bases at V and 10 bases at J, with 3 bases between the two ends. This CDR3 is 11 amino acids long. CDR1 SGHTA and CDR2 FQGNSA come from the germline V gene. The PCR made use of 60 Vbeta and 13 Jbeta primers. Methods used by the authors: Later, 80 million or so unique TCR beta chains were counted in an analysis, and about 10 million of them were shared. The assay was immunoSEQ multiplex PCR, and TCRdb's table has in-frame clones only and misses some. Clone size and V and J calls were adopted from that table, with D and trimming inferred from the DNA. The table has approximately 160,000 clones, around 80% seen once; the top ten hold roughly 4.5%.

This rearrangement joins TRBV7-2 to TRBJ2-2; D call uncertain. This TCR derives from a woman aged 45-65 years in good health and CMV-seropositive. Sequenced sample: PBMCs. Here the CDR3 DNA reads TGTGCCAGCAGCTTAGCCCAGGAGCTGTTTTTT. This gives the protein CASSLAQELFF.